Below, 13 T cell receptor beta chains from the same sample are listed, as sequenced in a study of blood T cells in healthy people across ages. The use of a sample-barcoded 5' primer and a J-beta primer mix characterized a second PCR of roughly 6 to 12 cycles. TCRdb processed the 5' RACE reads anew with MiXCR; each CDR3 protein has one entry. The data hold about 1,600,000 distinct CDR3 sequences, with roughly 45% observed a single time. The sequenced material came from blood. The receptors stem from a woman between 18 and 30 years old in good health.

V is TRBV12-3 or TRBV12-4 and J is TRBJ2-1; TRBD2 agrees at 9 bases. The closer fit of TRBJ2-7 to the DNA end suggests the J call may be wrong. The CDR3 loop spans 15 amino acids. CDR3 bases: TGTGCCAATACCATAGGCGGGGGGGCCTACAATGAGCAGTACTTC. It translates to CANTIGGGAYNEQYF.

The V call is TRBV3-1, the J call TRBJ2-3; D is possibly TRBD1 or TRBD2 (6 bases each). The length of the CDR3 is 14 residues. Between the trimmed V and J ends, which lost 1 base and 3 bases, there was a span of 8 bases. Germline CDR1 LGHDT, CDR2 YNNKEL (reference sequence). The CDR3 loop is CASSQAGATDTQYF. Written as DNA, the CDR3 is TGTGCCAGCAGCCAAGCGGGGGCTACAGATACGCAGTATTTT.

The chain joins TRBV20-1 to TRBJ2-7; D gene ambiguous. The J call may be wrong; the DNA end is better matched by TRBJ2-5. CDR3 length: 14 amino acids. In germline, CDR1 is DFQATT, CDR2 SNEGSKA (reference sequence). CDR3 DNA: TGCAGTGCTAGAGATGTGGCCAAGAGGGAGACCCAGTACTTC. This sequence encodes CSARDVAKRETQYF.

The chain's CDR3 is CASSHPSLKGDTQYF. CDR3 nucleotide sequence: TGTGCCAGCTCACACCCGTCTCTCAAGGGAGATACGCAGTATTTT. The rearrangement joins TRBV6-1 to TRBJ2-3; D not certain. Germline CDR1 is MNHNS and CDR2 is SASEGT. The V gene lost 8 bases and the J gene lost 5 bases, with 20 bases spanning the gap. The CDR3 has 15 amino acids.

This rearrangement joins TRBV2 to TRBJ2-5; 12 bases are shared with TRBD1. The DNA end is more similar to TRBJ2-7, so the J call may be wrong. This CDR3 has 13 residues. Germline-derived CDR1 and CDR2 are SNHLY and FYNNEI. The CDR3 reads CASRGDRGHEQYF. Here the CDR3 DNA reads TGTGCCAGCAGAGGGGACAGGGGGCACGAGCAGTACTTC.

The chain uses TRBV7-3 and TRBJ1-1, with 7 bases fitting TRBD1. J gave up 4 bases and V 5 bases, and 10 bases lay outside the gene matches. This CDR3 comprises 15 residues. Germline lookup yields CDR1 SGHTA and CDR2 FQGTGA. The chain's CDR3 is CASSQTEGGRTEAFF. The CDR3 bases are TGTGCCAGCAGCCAAACCGAAGGGGGCCGCACTGAAGCTTTCTTT. Full variable domain (rest looked up from reference TRBV7-3 and TRBJ1-1): GAGVSQTPSNKVTEKGKYVELRCDPISGHTALYWYRQSLGQGPEFLIYFQGTGAADDSGLPNDRFFAVRPEGSVSTLKIQRTERGDSAVYLCASSQTEGGRTEAFFGQGTRLTVV.

This clonotype was observed at least ten times. V and J are TRBV29-1 and TRBJ2-5; D gene unclear. Deletions cut 0 bases from V and 5 bases from J, with 1 base between. Looked up from germline, CDR1 is SQVTM and CDR2 is ANQGSEA. The CDR3 contains 10 residues. The CDR3 region is CSVEEETQYF. Written as DNA, the CDR3 is TGCAGCGTTGAAGAGGAGACCCAGTACTTC. The entire variable domain, with the rest obtained from reference TRBV29-1 and TRBJ2-5, is as follows: SAVISQKPSRDICQRGTSLTIQCQVDSQVTMMFWYRQQPGQSLTLIATANQGSEATYESGFVIDKFPISRPNLTFSTLTVSNMSPEDSSIYLCSVEEETQYFGPGTRLLVL.

This clonotype came up a few times. The rearrangement joins TRBV7-2 to TRBJ2-1; D is possibly TRBD2 (6 bases). The CDR3 is made up of 13 amino acids. Trimming took off 5 bases at V and 6 bases at J, with 11 bases between the two ends. Germline V CDR1 and CDR2: SGHTA, FQGNSA. The DNA for the CDR3 is TGTGCCAGCAGCGCGGACTACTCCAATGAGCAGTTCTTC. Amino acids: CASSADYSNEQFF.

The chain combines TRBV19 with TRBJ1-2; D might be TRBD1 (6 bases). CDR1 is LNHDA and CDR2 is SQIVND in the germline V gene (reference sequence). This CDR3 region has 12 residues. V lost 3 bases to trimming and J lost 6 bases, with 8 bases between them. CDR3 amino acids: CASSISGDGYTF. The CDR3, as DNA: TGTGCCAGTAGTATTTCAGGGGATGGCTACACCTTC.

This clonotype was observed a few times. The V call is TRBV6-2 or TRBV6-3, the J call TRBJ1-5; TRBD1 agrees at 9 bases. CDR1 is MNHEY and CDR2 is SVGEGT in the germline V gene. There are 16 residues in the CDR3. V gave up 0 bases and J gave up 5 bases; unmatched junction bases: 5. CDR3 nucleotide sequence: TGTGCCAGCAGTTACTCAGGACAGGGGATCGATCAGCCCCAGCATTTT. Translating gives CASSYSGQGIDQPQHF.

In this sample, this clonotype turned up many times. The chain carries TRBV4-2 and TRBJ2-3, with D hard to call. The CDR3 consists of 13 residues. The ends were cut back, 0 bases at V and 7 bases at J, with 8 bases in the middle. From germline, CDR1 is LGHNA and CDR2 YNFKEQ. In DNA, the CDR3 is TGTGCCAGCAGCCAAGATATGTTGAATACGCAGTATTTT. Its protein product is CASSQDMLNTQYF.

This chain connects TRBV29-1 to TRBJ1-2, with D uncertain. Germline CDR1 reads SQVTM; CDR2 reads ANQGSEA. Trimming pared 7 bases from V and 8 bases from J, leaving 20 bases between. The length of the CDR3 is 13 residues. For the CDR3, the DNA is TGCAGCGCCGGCGGGAGTGAACGTCAGGGCTACACCTTC. Translated: CSAGGSERQGYTF.

This clonotype appeared a few times. The chain joins TRBV20-1 to TRBJ2-1; D gene unclear. This CDR3 region has 11 residues. V gave up 6 bases and J gave up 10 bases, with 13 bases separating them. Germline CDR1 and CDR2: DFQATT and SNEGSKA (reference sequence). The CDR3 sequence is CSAQLLGEQFF. CDR3 nucleotides: TGCAGTGCCCAACTTCTAGGAGAGCAGTTCTTC.